This T cell receptor beta chain was retrieved from a study of blood T cell repertoires in COVID-19. Study-wide context: COVID-19 samples collected from the United States, Italy and Spain covered acute and convalescent phases. PBMCs, B-cell-depleted T cells, or T cells provided the cDNA or gDNA that made up the material.

This clone was counted only a few times. Original processing methods: It was from reference gene primer amplification that nucleated cell counts were estimated. Clones were sequenced by immunoSEQ multiplex PCR, and TCRdb holds only the in-frame ones, with some missing. That table gives V, J and clone size, and the DNA gave D and trimming. Among some 170,000 clones listed, roughly 89% were seen once. The receptor was isolated from a woman aged 45 to 65 with acute or convalescent COVID-19. The sample comprised peripheral blood.

The CDR3 reads CASSQEYGQVYTEAFF. As DNA, the CDR3 is TGTGCCAGCAGCCAAGAATACGGACAAGTATACACTGAAGCTTTCTTT. The V and J genes are TRBV4-2 and TRBJ1-1; a possible D gene is TRBD1 (5 bases). The V end lost 0 bases, the J end lost 3 bases, and 14 bases lay between the germline ends. Germline V gene data show CDR1 as LGHNA and CDR2 as YNFKEQ. This CDR3 contains 16 residues.